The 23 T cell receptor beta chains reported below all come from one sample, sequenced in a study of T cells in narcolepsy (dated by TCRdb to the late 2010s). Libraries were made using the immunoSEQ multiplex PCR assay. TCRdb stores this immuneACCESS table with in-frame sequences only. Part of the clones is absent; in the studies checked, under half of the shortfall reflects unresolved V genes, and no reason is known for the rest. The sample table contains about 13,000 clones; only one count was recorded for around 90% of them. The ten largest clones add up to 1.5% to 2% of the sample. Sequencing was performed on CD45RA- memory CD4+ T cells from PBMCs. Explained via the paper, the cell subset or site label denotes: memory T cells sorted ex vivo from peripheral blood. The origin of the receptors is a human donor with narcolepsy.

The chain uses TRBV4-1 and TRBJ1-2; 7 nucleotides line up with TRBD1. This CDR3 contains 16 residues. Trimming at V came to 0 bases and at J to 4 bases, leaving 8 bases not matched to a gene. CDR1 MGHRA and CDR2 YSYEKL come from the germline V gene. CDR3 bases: TGCGCCAGCAGCCAAGATGGCGGGACAGAACTCTATGGCTACACCTTC. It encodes CASSQDGGTELYGYTF.

CDR3 nucleotides: TGTGCCAGCAGTTTACCGGGACAGCAAGAGACCCAGTACTTC. Amino acid sequence: CASSLPGQQETQYF. This chain connects TRBV28 to TRBJ2-5; 7 positions agree with TRBD1. Germline CDR1 is MDHEN and CDR2 is SYDVKM. Germline trimming cut 2 bases from V and 2 bases from J; bases unmatched to any gene: 2. This CDR3 has 14 residues.

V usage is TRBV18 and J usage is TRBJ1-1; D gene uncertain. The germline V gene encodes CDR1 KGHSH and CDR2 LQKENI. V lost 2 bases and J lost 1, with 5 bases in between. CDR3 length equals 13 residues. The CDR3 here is CASSPYGNTEAFF. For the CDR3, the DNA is TGTGCCAGCTCACCATACGGGAACACTGAAGCTTTCTTT.

The CDR3 nucleotides read TGCGCCAGCAGCCCTCGGGACACCGGACGGCGGGTCGCGAACACCGGGGAGCTGTTTTTT. It is translated as CASSPRDTGRRVANTGELFF. The rearrangement uses TRBV4-1 and TRBJ2-2, with D possibly matching TRBD1 (6 bases). Germline V lookup: CDR1 MGHRA, CDR2 YSYEKL. The ends were cut back, 4 bases at V and 0 bases at J, with 24 bases in the middle. The CDR3 totals 20 residues.

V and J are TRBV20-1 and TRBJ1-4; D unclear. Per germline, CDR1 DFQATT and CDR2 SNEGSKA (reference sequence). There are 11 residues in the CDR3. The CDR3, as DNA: TGCAGCTCTGCAACTAATGAAAAACTGTTTTTT. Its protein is CSSATNEKLFF.

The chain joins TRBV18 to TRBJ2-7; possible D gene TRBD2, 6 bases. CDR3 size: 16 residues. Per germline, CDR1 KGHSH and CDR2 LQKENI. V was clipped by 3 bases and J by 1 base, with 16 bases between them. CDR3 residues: CASSPTTSFLSYEQYF. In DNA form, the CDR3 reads TGTGCCAGCTCACCTACGACTAGTTTTTTGTCCTACGAGCAGTACTTC.

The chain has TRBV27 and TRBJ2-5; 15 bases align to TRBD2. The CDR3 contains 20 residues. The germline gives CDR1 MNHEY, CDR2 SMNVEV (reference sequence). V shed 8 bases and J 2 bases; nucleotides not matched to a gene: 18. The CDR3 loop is CASRISRGTSGRRGQETQYF. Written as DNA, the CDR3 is TGTGCCAGCCGCATCTCTAGAGGGACTAGCGGGAGGAGGGGTCAAGAGACCCAGTACTTC.

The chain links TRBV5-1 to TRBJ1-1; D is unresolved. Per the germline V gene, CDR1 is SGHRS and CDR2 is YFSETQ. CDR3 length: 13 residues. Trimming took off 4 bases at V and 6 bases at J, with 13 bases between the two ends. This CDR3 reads CASSLDLGAEAFF. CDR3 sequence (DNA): TGCGCCAGCAGCCTGGACCTAGGCGCTGAAGCTTTCTTT.

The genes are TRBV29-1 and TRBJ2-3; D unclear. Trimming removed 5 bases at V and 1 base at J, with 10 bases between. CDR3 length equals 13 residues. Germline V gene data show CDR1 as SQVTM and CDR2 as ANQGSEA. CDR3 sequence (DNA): TGCAGCGTTTCACGGGTGGGCACAGATACGCAGTATTTT. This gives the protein CSVSRVGTDTQYF.

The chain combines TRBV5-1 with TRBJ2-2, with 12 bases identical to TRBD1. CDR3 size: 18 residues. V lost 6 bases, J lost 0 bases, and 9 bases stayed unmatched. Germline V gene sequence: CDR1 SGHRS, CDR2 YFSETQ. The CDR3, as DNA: TGCGCCAGCAAAACCGGGACAGGGGGCTCCGCGAACACCGGGGAGCTGTTTTTT. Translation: CASKTGTGGSANTGELFF.

The CDR3: CASRPGDRGDEKLFF. CDR3 DNA: TGTGCCAGCAGGCCGGGGGACAGGGGTGATGAAAAACTGTTTTTT. The V and J genes are TRBV27 and TRBJ1-4; 10 nucleotides align to TRBD1. V lost 6 bases, J lost 6 bases, and 7 bases stayed unmatched. The CDR3 is 15 residues long. The germline CDR1 and CDR2 sequences are MNHEY and SMNVEV (reference sequence).

The CDR3 here is CASSVEGTGGNSPLHF. CDR3 nucleotides: TGTGCCAGCAGCGTAGAAGGGACAGGGGGAAATTCACCCCTCCACTTT. The V call is TRBV9, the J call TRBJ1-6; 11 bases fit TRBD1. The CDR3 runs to 16 residues. CDR1 and CDR2 from the germline V gene are SGDLS and YYNGEE. Germline trimming cut 0 bases from V and 7 bases from J; bases unmatched to any gene: 3.

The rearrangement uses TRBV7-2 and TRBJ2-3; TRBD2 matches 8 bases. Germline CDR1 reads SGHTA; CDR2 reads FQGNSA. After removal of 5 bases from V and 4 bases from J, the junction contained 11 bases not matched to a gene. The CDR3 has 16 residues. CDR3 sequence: CASSPLLAGPADTQYF. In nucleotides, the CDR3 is TGTGCCAGCAGCCCCCTATTAGCGGGACCGGCAGATACGCAGTATTTT. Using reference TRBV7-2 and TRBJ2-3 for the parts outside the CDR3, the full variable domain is GAGVSQSPSNKVTEKGKDVELRCDPISGHTALYWYRQSLGQGLEFLIYFQGNSAPDKSGLPSDRFSAERTGGSVSTLTIQRTQQEDSAVYLCASSPLLAGPADTQYFGPGTRLTVL.

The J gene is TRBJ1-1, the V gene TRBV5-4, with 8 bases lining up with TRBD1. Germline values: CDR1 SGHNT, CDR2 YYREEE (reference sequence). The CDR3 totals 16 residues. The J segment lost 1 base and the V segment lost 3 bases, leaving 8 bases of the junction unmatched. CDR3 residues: CASSSLKGTGNTEAFF. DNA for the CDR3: TGTGCCAGCAGCTCCCTCAAAGGGACAGGGAACACTGAAGCTTTCTTT.

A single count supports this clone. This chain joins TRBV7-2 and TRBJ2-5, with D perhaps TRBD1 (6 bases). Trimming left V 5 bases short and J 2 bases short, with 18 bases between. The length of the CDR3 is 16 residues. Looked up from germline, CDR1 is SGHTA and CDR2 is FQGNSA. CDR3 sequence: CASSASIRGLQETQYF. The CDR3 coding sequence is TGTGCCAGCAGCGCAAGCATCAGGGGATTGCAAGAGACCCAGTACTTC.

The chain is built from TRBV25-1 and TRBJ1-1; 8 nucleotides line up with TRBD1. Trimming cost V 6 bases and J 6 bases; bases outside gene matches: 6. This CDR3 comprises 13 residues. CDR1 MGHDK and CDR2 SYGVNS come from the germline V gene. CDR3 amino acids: CASRGTGLSEAFF. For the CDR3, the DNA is TGTGCCAGCAGAGGGACAGGCTTGTCTGAAGCTTTCTTT. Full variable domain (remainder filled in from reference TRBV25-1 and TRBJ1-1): EADIYQTPRYLVIGTGKKITLECSQTMGHDKMYWYQQDPGMELHLIHYSYGVNSTEKGDLSSESTVSRIRTEHFPLTLESARPSHTSQYLCASRGTGLSEAFFGQGTRLTVV.

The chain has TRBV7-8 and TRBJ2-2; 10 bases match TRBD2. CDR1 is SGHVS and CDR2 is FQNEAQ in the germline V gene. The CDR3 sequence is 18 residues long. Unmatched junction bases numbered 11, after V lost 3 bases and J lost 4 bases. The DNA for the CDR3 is TGTGCCAGCAGCTTTTTAGCACGAAGCGGGAGGGCCACCGGGGAGCTGTTTTTT. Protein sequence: CASSFLARSGRATGELFF.

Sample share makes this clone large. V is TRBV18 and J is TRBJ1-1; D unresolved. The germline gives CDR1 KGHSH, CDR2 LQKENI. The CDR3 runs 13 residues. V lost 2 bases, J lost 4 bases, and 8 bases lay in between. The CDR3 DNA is TGTGCCAGCTCACCATTGCCTAGCACTGAAGCTTTCTTT. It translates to CASSPLPSTEAFF.

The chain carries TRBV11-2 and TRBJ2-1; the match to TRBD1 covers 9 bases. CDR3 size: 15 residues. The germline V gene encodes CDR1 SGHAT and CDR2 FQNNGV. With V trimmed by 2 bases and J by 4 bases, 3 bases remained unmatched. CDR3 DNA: TGTGCCAGCAGCTTACCCGACAGGGGGTACAATGAGCAGTTCTTC. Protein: CASSLPDRGYNEQFF.

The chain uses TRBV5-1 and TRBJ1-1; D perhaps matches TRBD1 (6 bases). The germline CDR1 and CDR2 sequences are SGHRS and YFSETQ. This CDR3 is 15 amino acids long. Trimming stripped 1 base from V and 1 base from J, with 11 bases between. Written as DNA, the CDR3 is TGCGCCAGCAGCTTGCGGGAGGGGGGGAACACTGAAGCTTTCTTT. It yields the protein CASSLREGGNTEAFF. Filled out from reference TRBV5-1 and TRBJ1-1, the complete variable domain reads KAGVTQTPRYLIKTRGQQVTLSCSPISGHRSVSWYQQTPGQGLQFLFEYFSETQRNKGNFPGRFSGRQFSNSRSEMNVSTLELGDSALYLCASSLREGGNTEAFFGQGTRLTVV.

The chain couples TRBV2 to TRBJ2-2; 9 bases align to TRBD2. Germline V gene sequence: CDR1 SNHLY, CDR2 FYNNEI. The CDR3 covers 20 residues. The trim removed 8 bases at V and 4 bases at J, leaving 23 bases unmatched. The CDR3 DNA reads TGTGCCAGCTTCGAGGTCGTGCTAGCGGGACCTCGGGTTGCCACCGGGGAGCTGTTTTTT. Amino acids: CASFEVVLAGPRVATGELFF.

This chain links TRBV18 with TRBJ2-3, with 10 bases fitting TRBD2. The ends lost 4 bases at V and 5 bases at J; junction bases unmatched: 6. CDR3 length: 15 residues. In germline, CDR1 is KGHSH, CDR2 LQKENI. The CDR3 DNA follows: TGTGCCAGCTCACGCGCTAGCGGGAGTCAAGATACGCAGTATTTT. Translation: CASSRASGSQDTQYF.

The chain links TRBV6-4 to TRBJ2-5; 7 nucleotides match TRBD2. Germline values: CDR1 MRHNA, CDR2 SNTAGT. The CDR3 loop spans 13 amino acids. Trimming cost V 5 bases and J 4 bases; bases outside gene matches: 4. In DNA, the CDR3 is TGTGCCAGCAGTTTGGAGCGGGGAGAGACCCAGTACTTC. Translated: CASSLERGETQYF.